The entry below gives a single TCR beta chain sequence along with its context. Antigen: not known. This record belongs to a study of brain metastases from non-small cell lung cancer. Study observations and caveats: In roughly 64% of brain metastases, T-cell clones were expanded compared with matched primary tumors.

V was clipped by 3 bases and J by 6 bases, with 12 bases between them. Germline V CDR1 and CDR2: GTSNPN, SVGIG (reference sequence). CDR3 length equals 14 residues. Method: immunoSEQ multiplex PCR; TCRdb's copy keeps in-frame clones and lacks some. In the table there are about 7,400 clones, just under 85% of which are singletons. This sequence joins TRBV30 and TRBJ1-6; possibly TRBD1 for D (6 bases). Sample: primary lung tumor tissue. The source is a donor at least 40 years old with non-small cell lung cancer. In DNA, the CDR3 is TGTGCCTGGAGCGGGACACGGTTTAATTCACCCCTCCACTTT. As protein: CAWSGTRFNSPLHF.